This T cell receptor (beta chain) comes out of a study of blood T cell repertoires in COVID-19 (dated by TCRdb to about 2020). Describing the broader study: Samples from collaborators originated in the United States, Italy and Spain and spanned both the acute and convalescent phases of COVID-19. The prospective study material was composed of cDNA or gDNA derived from T cells, B-cell-depleted T cells, or PBMCs. The dataset comprised deeply sampled blood TCRbeta repertoires from subjects exposed to, actively infected with, or recovered from COVID-19. The repertoires were released in a freely available public database intended as a resource for research on the immune response to SARS-CoV-2. Samples were obtained from the ongoing ImmuneRACE study (first 160 participants) and from 1,254 subjects provided by 6 global collaborators. A de-identified subject ID, COVID-19 status, age in years and sex were almost always included in the sample metadata. HLA class I and class II types, where available, came from metadata supplied by the sample provider rather than from assay-based typing. The full study reports these points: How much clinical and demographic metadata was included differed by source and by participant, and the metadata was provided uncurated.

TCRbeta CDR3 regions were amplified from genomic DNA by means of the immunoSEQ Assay, a bias-controlled multiplex PCR. In the source study's methods: Within the assay, amplification of reference gene primers was used to estimate how many nucleated cells each sample contained. To quantify the absolute abundance of each unique TCRbeta CDR3 rearrangement, sequence reads were collapsed and filtered. For each sample, productive Simpson clonality was calculated as the square root of Simpson's diversity index across productive rearrangements. TCRdb carries this immuneACCESS record with in-frame sequences only. Its versions omit some clonotypes, under half of them owing to an unresolved V gene in the studies checked, with the rest unexplained. The V and J calls and clone size were taken over from that table, and D and trimming were inferred from the DNA. The table for this sample lists 250,000 to 300,000 clones; around 91% of them were counted only once. The ten biggest clones cover 9.5% to 15% of the sample.

Points on this clone: The antigen this receptor binds is unknown. No qualities accompany the bases; no much larger clone lies one base away.

V sheds 6 bases and J sheds 1 base, leaving 15 bases between their ends. Counted from cysteine to phenylalanine, this CDR3 has 15 amino acids. The retained sequence is limited to the CDR3, 45 bases, with the frame set at the first base. Per the germline V gene, WSHSY is the CDR1 and SAAADI is the CDR2. Each collaborating institution followed its own protocols to collect whole blood in K2EDTA tubes. Collaborator samples were shipped for TCRbeta analysis as frozen whole blood, isolated PBMCs, or DNA extracted from either sample type. The TCR sequence derives from a woman aged 60-75 years with acute or convalescent COVID-19. The chain couples TRBV10-2 to TRBJ1-2, with an unclear D gene assignment. What was sequenced was peripheral blood. DNA sequence: TGCGCCAGCAGGGCCCGGGGAGATCTTAACTATGGCTACACCTTC. The translation is CASRARGDLNYGYTF.